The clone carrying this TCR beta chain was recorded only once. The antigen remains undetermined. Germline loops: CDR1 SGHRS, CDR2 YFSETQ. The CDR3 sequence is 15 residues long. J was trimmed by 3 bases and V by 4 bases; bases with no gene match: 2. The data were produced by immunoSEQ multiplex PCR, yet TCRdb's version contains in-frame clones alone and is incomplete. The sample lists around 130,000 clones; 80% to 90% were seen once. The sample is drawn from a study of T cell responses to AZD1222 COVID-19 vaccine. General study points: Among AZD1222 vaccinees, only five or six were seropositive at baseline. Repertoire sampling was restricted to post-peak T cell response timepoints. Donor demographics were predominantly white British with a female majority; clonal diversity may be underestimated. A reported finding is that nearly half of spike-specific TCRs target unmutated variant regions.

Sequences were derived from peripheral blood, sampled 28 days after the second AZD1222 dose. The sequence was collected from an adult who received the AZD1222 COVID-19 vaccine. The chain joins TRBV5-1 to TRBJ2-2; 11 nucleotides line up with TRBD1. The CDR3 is CASSRDRGDTGELFF. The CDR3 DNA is TGCGCCAGCAGCCGGGACAGGGGGGACACCGGGGAGCTGTTTTTT.